These 10 T cell receptor beta chains share one sample of origin, sequenced in a study of blood T cells in healthy people across ages. Together with a sample-barcoded 5' primer, a J-beta primer mix was included in a second PCR lasting 7 to 11 cycles. One entry per CDR3 protein, called by TCRdb with MiXCR from the 5' RACE reads. The table lists around 820,000 distinct CDR3 sequences, just under 25% of them singletons, with under 4.5% in the top ten. This same sample was also part of a study on T cells of mothers and their children.

The material sequenced was blood. The receptors come from a boy younger than 18 in good health.

Only a few counts were recorded for this clonotype. The chain combines TRBV29-1 with TRBJ1-2; D unclear. The CDR3 loop spans 13 amino acids. The V gene's germline CDR1 is SQVTM and CDR2 ANQGSEA. Deletions cut 4 bases from V and 2 bases from J, with 11 bases between. CDR3 residues: CSVGSGKNYGYTF. The CDR3 DNA reads as TGCAGCGTTGGGTCCGGGAAGAACTATGGCTACACCTTC.

The table lists this clonotype with a few counts. Relative to the germline gene, one junction end is altered; a read error may explain this. The V and J genes are TRBV7-9 and TRBJ2-5; 11 bases line up with TRBD2. In germline, CDR1 is SEHNR, CDR2 FQNEAQ (reference sequence). CDR3 size: 15 residues. Written as DNA, the CDR3 is TGTGCCGGCAGCGTGATAGCGGGAGGGCAAGAGACCCAGTACTTC. Residues: CAGSVIAGGQETQYF.

J is TRBJ2-3 and V is TRBV4-3; 10 bases map to TRBD1. This CDR3 comprises 15 residues. Looked up from germline, CDR1 is LGHNA and CDR2 is YSLEER. V shed 4 bases and J 6 bases; nucleotides not matched to a gene: 7. This CDR3 reads CASSLGTGADDTQYF. CDR3 bases: TGCGCCAGCAGCCTCGGGACAGGGGCGGACGATACGCAGTATTTT.

There are a few counts of this clonotype. This sequence joins TRBV2 and TRBJ1-5; D not certain. Germline CDR1 reads SNHLY; CDR2 reads FYNNEI. The CDR3 spans 16 residues. Trimming removed 2 bases at V and 4 bases at J, with 15 bases between. CDR3 sequence: CASSEWTGRENQPQHF. For the CDR3, the DNA is TGTGCCAGCAGTGAATGGACTGGGCGGGAGAATCAGCCCCAGCATTTT.

The chain employs TRBV7-2 and TRBJ2-7; D unresolved. V was shortened by 5 bases and J by 1 base, with 18 bases between the two germline ends. From germline, CDR1 is SGHTA and CDR2 FQGNSA. The CDR3 covers 16 residues. The CDR3 is CASSPRTRHKSYEQYF. CDR3 DNA: TGTGCCAGCAGCCCCAGAACACGGCACAAGTCCTACGAGCAGTACTTC.

This clonotype was recorded a few times. The V call is TRBV5-6, the J call TRBJ2-5, with D possibly matching TRBD1 (6 bases). The DNA end is a closer match to TRBJ2-7, so the J assignment may be wrong. The CDR3 is 13 residues long. Germline CDR1 and CDR2: SGHDT and YYEEEE. The DNA of the CDR3 is TGTGCCAGCAGCTACACAGGGAAGTACGAGCAGTACTTC. It translates to CASSYTGKYEQYF.

The chain uses TRBV29-1 and TRBJ2-7, with 10 bases identical to TRBD2. The ends lost 4 bases at V and 0 bases at J; junction bases unmatched: 9. CDR3 length: 16 residues. Germline CDR1 SQVTM, CDR2 ANQGSEA. CDR3 bases: TGCAGCGTTGGGATCTTAGCGGGAGGCCGCTCCTACGAGCAGTACTTC. It codes for CSVGILAGGRSYEQYF.

The chain carries TRBV12-3 or TRBV12-4 and TRBJ1-4, with 7 bases aligning to TRBD1. The CDR3 sequence is 15 residues long. Losses at the gene ends were 7 bases for V and 3 bases for J; bases not matched to a gene: 8. The CDR3 loop is CASTGVGTANEKLFF. The CDR3, as DNA: TGTGCCAGCACTGGCGTGGGGACAGCTAATGAAAAACTGTTTTTT.

The J gene is TRBJ1-4, the V gene TRBV5-1; a weak D match, TRBD1 (5 bases). Germline lookup yields CDR1 SGHRS and CDR2 YFSETQ. CDR3 size: 17 residues. V was pared by 2 bases and J by 4 bases, with 18 bases between. CDR3 sequence (DNA): TGCGCCAGCAGCTTTACGCCCCGGGACTTCCTTAATGAAAAACTGTTTTTT. Translating gives CASSFTPRDFLNEKLFF.

The rearrangement links TRBV2 to TRBJ1-1; 9 nucleotides agree with TRBD1. Germline V gives CDR1 SNHLY, CDR2 FYNNEI. Germline trimming cut 3 bases from V and 12 bases from J; bases unmatched to any gene: 8. This CDR3 contains 13 residues. CDR3: CASSDLWTGVPFF. The CDR3 region has the DNA TGTGCCAGCAGTGATTTGTGGACAGGGGTCCCTTTCTTT.